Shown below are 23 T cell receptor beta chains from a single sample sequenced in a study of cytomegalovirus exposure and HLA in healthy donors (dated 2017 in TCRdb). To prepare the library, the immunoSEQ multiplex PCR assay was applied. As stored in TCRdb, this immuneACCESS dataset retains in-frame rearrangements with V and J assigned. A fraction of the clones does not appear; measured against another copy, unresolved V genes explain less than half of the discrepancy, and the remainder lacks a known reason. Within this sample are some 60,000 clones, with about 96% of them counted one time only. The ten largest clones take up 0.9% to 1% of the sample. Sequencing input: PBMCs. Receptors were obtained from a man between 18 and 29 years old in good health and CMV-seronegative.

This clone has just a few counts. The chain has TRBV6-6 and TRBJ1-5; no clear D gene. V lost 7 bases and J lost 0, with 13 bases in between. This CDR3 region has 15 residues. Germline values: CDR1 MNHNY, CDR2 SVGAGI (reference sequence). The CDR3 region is CASTRRANSNQPQHF. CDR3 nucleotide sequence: TGTGCCAGCACCCGCCGAGCAAATAGCAATCAGCCCCAGCATTTT.

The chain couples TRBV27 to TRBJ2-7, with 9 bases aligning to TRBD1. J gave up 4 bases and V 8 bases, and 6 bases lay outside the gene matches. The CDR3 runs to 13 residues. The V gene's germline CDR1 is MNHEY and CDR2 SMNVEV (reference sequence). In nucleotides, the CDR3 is TGTGCCAGCCATACAGGGGGCAGTTACGAGCAGTACTTC. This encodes CASHTGGSYEQYF.

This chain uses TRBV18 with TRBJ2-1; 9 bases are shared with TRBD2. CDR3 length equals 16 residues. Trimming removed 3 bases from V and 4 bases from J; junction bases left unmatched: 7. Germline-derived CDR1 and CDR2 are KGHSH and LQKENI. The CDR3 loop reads CASSPGASGAYNEQFF. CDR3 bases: TGTGCCAGCTCACCGGGGGCTAGCGGGGCGTACAATGAGCAGTTCTTC.

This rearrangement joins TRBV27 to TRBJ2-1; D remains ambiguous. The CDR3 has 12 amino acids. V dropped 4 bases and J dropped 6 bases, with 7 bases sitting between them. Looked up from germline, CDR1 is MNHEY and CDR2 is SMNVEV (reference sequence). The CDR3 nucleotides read TGTGCCAGCAGTTCAGATGGCAATGAGCAGTTCTTC. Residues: CASSSDGNEQFF.

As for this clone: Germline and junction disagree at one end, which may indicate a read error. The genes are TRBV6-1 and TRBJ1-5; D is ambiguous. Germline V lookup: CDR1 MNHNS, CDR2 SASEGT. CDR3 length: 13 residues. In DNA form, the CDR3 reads TGTACCAGCAGTGACTGGCGGAATCAGCCCCAGCATTTT. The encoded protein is CTSSDWRNQPQHF.

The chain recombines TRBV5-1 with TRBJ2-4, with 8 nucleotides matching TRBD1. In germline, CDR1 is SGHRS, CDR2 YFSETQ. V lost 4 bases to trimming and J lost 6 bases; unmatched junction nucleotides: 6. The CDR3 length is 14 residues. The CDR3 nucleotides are TGCGCCAGCAGCGACCAGGGGGCTGTAAACATTCAGTACTTC. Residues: CASSDQGAVNIQYF.

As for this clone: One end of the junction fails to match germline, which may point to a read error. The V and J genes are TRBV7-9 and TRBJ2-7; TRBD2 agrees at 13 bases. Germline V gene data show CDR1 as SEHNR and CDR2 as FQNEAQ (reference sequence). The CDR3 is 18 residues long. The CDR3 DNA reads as TGTGCCAGCGGCTTGGGACACGGACTAGCGGGAGTCTGGGACGAGCAGTACTTC. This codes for CASGLGHGLAGVWDEQYF.

The DNA of the CDR3 is TGTGCCAGCAGTTTAGGGGGGTCCTACGAGCAGTACTTC. Translation: CASSLGGSYEQYF. The chain carries TRBV27 and TRBJ2-7; possibly TRBD2 for D (6 bases). Germline CDR1 is MNHEY and CDR2 is SMNVEV (reference sequence). This CDR3 is built from 13 residues. The germline V and J ends were trimmed by 2 bases and 1 base, with 6 bases remaining between them.

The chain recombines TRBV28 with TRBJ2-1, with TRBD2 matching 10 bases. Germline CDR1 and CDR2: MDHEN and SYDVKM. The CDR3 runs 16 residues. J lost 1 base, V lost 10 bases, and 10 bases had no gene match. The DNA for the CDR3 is TGTGCCACGGTCCCCCTAGCGGGAGAGTCCTACAATGAGCAGTTCTTC. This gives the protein CATVPLAGESYNEQFF.

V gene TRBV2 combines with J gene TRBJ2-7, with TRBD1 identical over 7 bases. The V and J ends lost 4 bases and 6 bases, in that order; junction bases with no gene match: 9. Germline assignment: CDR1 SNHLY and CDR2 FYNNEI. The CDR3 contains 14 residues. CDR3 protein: CASSAEGATGEQYF. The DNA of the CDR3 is TGTGCCAGCAGTGCTGAGGGGGCGACTGGCGAGCAGTACTTC.

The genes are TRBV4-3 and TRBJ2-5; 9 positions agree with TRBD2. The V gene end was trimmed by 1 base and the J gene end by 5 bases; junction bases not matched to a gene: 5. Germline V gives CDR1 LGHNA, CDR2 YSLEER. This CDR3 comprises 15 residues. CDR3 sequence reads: CASSQVREGRETQYF. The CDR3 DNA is TGCGCCAGCAGCCAAGTGCGGGAGGGCCGGGAGACCCAGTACTTC.

Written as DNA, the CDR3 is TGTGCCACCAGCGGCCCCAATAGCAATCAGCCCCAGCATTTT. Encoded protein: CATSGPNSNQPQHF. The chain joins TRBV15 to TRBJ1-5; D remains unclear. Trimming pared 5 bases from V and 0 bases from J, leaving 8 bases between. The CDR3 totals 14 residues. Germline V gives CDR1 LNHNV, CDR2 YYDKDF (reference sequence).

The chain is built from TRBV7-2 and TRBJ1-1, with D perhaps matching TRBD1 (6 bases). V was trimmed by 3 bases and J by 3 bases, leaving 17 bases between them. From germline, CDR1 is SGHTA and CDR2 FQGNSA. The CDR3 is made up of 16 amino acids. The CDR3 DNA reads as TGTGCCAGCAGCTTCCACTCGGCAGGGGTTCACACTGAAGCTTTCTTT. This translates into CASSFHSAGVHTEAFF. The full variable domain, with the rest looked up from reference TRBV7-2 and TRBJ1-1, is GAGVSQSPSNKVTEKGKDVELRCDPISGHTALYWYRQSLGQGLEFLIYFQGNSAPDKSGLPSDRFSAERTGGSVSTLTIQRTQQEDSAVYLCASSFHSAGVHTEAFFGQGTRLTVV.

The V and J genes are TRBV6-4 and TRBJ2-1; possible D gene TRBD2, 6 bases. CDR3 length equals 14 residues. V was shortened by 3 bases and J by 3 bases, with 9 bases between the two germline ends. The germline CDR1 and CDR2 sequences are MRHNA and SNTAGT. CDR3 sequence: CASSDGGNYNEQFF. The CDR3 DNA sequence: TGTGCCAGCAGTGATGGGGGGAACTACAATGAGCAGTTCTTC.

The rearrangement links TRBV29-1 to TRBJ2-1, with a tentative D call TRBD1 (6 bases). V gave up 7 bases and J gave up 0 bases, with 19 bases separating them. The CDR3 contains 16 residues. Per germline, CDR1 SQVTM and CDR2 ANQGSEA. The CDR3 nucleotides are TGCAGCGCCCTGGGGGCATCGGGAAGCTCCTACAATGAGCAGTTCTTC. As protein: CSALGASGSSYNEQFF.

Written as DNA, the CDR3 is TGTGCCAGCAGGCTGCGGGGCTCCTACAATGAGCAGTTCTTC. It codes for CASRLRGSYNEQFF. The V and J genes are TRBV28 and TRBJ2-1; D may be TRBD2 (6 bases). Germline CDR1 and CDR2: MDHEN and SYDVKM. V lost 6 bases, J lost 0 bases, and 9 bases lay in between. The CDR3 totals 14 residues. The full variable domain, its missing parts supplied by reference TRBV28 and TRBJ2-1, is DVKVTQSSRYLVKRTGEKVFLECVQDMDHENMFWYRQDPGLGLRLIYFSYDVKMKEKGDIPEGYSVSREKKERFSLILESASTNQTSMYLCASRLRGSYNEQFFGPGTRLTVL.

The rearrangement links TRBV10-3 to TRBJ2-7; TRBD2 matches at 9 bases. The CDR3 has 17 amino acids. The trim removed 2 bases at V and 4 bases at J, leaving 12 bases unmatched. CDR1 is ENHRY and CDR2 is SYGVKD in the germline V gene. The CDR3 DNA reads TGTGCCATCAGTGAGGCTCGGCCGAGACTAGCGGAGTACGAGCAGTACTTC. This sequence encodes CAISEARPRLAEYEQYF.

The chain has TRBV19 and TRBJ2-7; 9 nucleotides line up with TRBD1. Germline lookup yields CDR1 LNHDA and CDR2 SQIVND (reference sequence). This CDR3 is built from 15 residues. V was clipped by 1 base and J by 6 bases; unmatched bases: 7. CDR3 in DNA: TGTGCCAGTAGTATAGGGGGGACAGGGAGGACCGAGCAGTACTTC. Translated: CASSIGGTGRTEQYF. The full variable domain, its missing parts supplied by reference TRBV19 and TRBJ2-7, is DGGITQSPKYLFRKEGQNVTLSCEQNLNHDAMYWYRQDPGQGLRLIYYSQIVNDFQKGDIAEGYSVSREKKESFPLTVTSAQKNPTAFYLCASSIGGTGRTEQYFGPGTRLTVT.

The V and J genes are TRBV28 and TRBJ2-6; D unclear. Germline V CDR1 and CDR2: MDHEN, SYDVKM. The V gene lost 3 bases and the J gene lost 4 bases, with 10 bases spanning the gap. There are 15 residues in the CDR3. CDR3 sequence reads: CASSFRPLGANVLTF. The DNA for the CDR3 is TGTGCCAGCAGTTTCAGGCCGCTGGGGGCCAACGTCCTGACTTTC.

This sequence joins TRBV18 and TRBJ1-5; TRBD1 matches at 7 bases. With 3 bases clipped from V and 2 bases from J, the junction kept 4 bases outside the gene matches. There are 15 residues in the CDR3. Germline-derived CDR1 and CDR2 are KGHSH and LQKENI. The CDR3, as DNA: TGTGCCAGCTCACCGGAGGGGGCTCGCAATCAGCCCCAGCATTTT. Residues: CASSPEGARNQPQHF.

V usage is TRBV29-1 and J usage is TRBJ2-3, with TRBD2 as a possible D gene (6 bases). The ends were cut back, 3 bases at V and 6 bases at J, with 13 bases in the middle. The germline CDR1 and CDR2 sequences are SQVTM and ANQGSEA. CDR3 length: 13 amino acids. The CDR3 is CSVERLGDDTQYF. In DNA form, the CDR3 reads TGCAGCGTTGAGCGACTAGGGGACGATACGCAGTATTTT.

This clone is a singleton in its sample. The CDR3 region has the DNA TGTGCCAGCAGCTTAGCGAACGGGGTGGGAGAGACCCAGTACTTC. It encodes CASSLANGVGETQYF. This chain links TRBV13 with TRBJ2-5; possibly TRBD2 for D (5 bases). V was trimmed by 1 base and J by 4 bases, leaving 13 bases between them. This CDR3 is built from 15 residues. Germline-derived CDR1 and CDR2 are PRHDT and FYEKMQ (reference sequence).

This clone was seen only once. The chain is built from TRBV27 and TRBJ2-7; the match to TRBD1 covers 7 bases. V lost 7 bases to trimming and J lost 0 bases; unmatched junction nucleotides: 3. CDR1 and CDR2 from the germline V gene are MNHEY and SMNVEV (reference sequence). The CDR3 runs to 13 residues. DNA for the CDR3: TGTGCCAGCATTGACAGGGACTCCTACGAGCAGTACTTC. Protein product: CASIDRDSYEQYF.